The 18 T cell receptor beta chains presented below share a single source sample, sequenced in a study of T cells in localized non-small cell lung cancer. Some clones are missing from TCRdb's copy, which holds only in-frame ones; the method was immunoSEQ multiplex PCR. The data contain 58,000 or so clones, almost 90% of them singletons. Specimen: peripheral blood, collected before any cancer treatment. Every receptor here comes from a woman aged 35-75 years with stage I lung adenocarcinoma.

The chain is built from TRBV6-6 and TRBJ2-7; TRBD2 matches 7 bases. The CDR3 length is 14 residues. Per the germline V gene, CDR1 is MNHNY and CDR2 is SVGAGI (reference sequence). V was pared by 6 bases and J by 3 bases, with 8 bases of the junction left unmatched. CDR3 loop: CASRPSGAYYEQYF. DNA of the CDR3: TGTGCCAGCAGACCTAGCGGAGCCTACTACGAGCAGTACTTC.

The chain uses TRBV5-1 and TRBJ2-1; unclear D gene. Germline-derived CDR1 and CDR2 are SGHRS and YFSETQ. V dropped 0 bases and J dropped 5 bases, with 6 bases sitting between them. The CDR3 covers 13 residues. CDR3 bases: TGCGCCAGCAGCTTGGGACCCGACAATGAGCAGTTCTTC. As protein: CASSLGPDNEQFF.

The V gene is TRBV28, the J gene TRBJ1-1, with D possibly TRBD1 on 5 matching bases. There are 12 residues in the CDR3. CDR1 is MDHEN, CDR2 SYDVKM, per germline. Trimming shortened V by 3 bases and J by 6 bases, and 8 bases separated the two germline ends. The CDR3 sequence is CASSFGRAEAFF. The CDR3 DNA reads as TGTGCCAGCAGTTTTGGCAGGGCTGAAGCTTTCTTT.

The genes are TRBV28 and TRBJ2-2; tentative D call: TRBD2 (6 bases). V lost 5 bases to trimming and J lost 7 bases, with 20 bases between them. Germline-derived CDR1 and CDR2 are MDHEN and SYDVKM. The CDR3 is 16 amino acids. This CDR3 is CASSPGSSLIDGELFF. DNA for the CDR3: TGTGCCAGCAGTCCCGGGAGCTCATTAATCGACGGGGAGCTGTTTTTT.

V gene TRBV5-3 combines with J gene TRBJ2-1; either TRBD1 or TRBD2 may fit D (5 bases each). TRBV5-3 falls under the ORF class, with uncertain function. The CDR3 length is 16 residues. Trimming left V 3 bases short and J 3 bases short, with 16 bases between. For the CDR3, the DNA is TGTGCCAGAAGCTCCCGAGGGGTGGGCAGCTACAATGAGCAGTTCTTC. This sequence encodes CARSSRGVGSYNEQFF.

This rearrangement joins TRBV27 to TRBJ2-6, with TRBD1 as a possible D gene (5 bases). V was trimmed by 8 bases and J by 2 bases, leaving 22 bases between them. Germline CDR1 and CDR2: MNHEY and SMNVEV (reference sequence). The CDR3 consists of 18 residues. CDR3 loop: CASGTGQLGRPGANVLTF. CDR3 nucleotide sequence: TGTGCCAGCGGCACCGGGCAGCTGGGGCGTCCTGGGGCCAACGTCCTGACTTTC.

V and J are TRBV7-8 and TRBJ1-1, with TRBD1 matching over 8 bases. V dropped 5 bases and J dropped 4; count of bases not matched to a gene: 3. The CDR3 covers 13 residues. The germline gives CDR1 SGHVS, CDR2 FQNEAQ. Written as DNA, the CDR3 is TGTGCCAGCAGCCTCGACAGGGGCACTGAAGCTTTCTTT. Translation: CASSLDRGTEAFF.

The rearrangement links TRBV4-3 to TRBJ2-3; possibly TRBD2 for D (6 bases). The germline V gene has CDR1 LGHNA and CDR2 YSLEER. CDR3 size: 18 residues. V lost 0 bases and J 4 bases, leaving 20 bases between the germline ends. The CDR3 loop is CASSQDLVSGARPDTQYF. For the CDR3, the DNA is TGCGCCAGCAGCCAAGATCTTGTTAGCGGAGCTAGGCCAGATACGCAGTATTTT.

Concerning this clone: Other DNA sequences within the sample encode an identical CDR3. V usage is TRBV10-3 and J usage is TRBJ1-2; 7 nucleotides match TRBD1. Trimming cost V 4 bases and J 3 bases; bases outside gene matches: 2. Germline CDR1 reads ENHRY; CDR2 reads SYGVKD. CDR3 size: 13 residues. The CDR3 sequence: CAISGQGDYGYTF. The DNA for the CDR3 is TGTGCCATCAGTGGACAGGGTGACTATGGCTACACCTTC.

The chain joins TRBV7-8 to TRBJ1-1; 9 nucleotides match TRBD1. Losses at the gene ends were 4 bases for V and 0 bases for J; bases not matched to a gene: 3. This CDR3 comprises 15 residues. CDR1 SGHVS and CDR2 FQNEAQ come from the germline V gene. This chain's CDR3 is CASSSQGAMNTEAFF. In DNA form, the CDR3 reads TGTGCCAGCAGCTCACAGGGGGCCATGAACACTGAAGCTTTCTTT.

The chain couples TRBV2 to TRBJ1-5; the match to TRBD1 covers 7 bases. This CDR3 spans 15 amino acids. Germline-derived CDR1 and CDR2 are SNHLY and FYNNEI. V lost 6 bases and J lost 7; bases outside the gene matches: 12. This chain's CDR3 is CASRATGRREQPQHF. In DNA, the CDR3 is TGTGCCAGCAGGGCGACAGGGCGACGGGAACAGCCCCAGCATTTT.

The chain is built from TRBV9 and TRBJ1-3; D gene uncertain. The V gene's germline CDR1 is SGDLS and CDR2 YYNGEE. V gave up 1 base and J gave up 0 bases, with 8 bases separating them. This CDR3 spans 15 amino acids. Here the CDR3 DNA reads TGTGCCAGCAGCGTAACGGGAGACTCTGGAAACACCATATATTTT. This gives the protein CASSVTGDSGNTIYF.

The chain joins TRBV7-2 to TRBJ1-2; D remains unclear. The germline V gene encodes CDR1 SGHTA and CDR2 FQGNSA. V was shortened by 5 bases and J by 4 bases, with 8 bases between the two germline ends. CDR3 length equals 12 residues. The CDR3 DNA reads as TGTGCCAGCAGCCCCTCCGGCTATGGCTACACCTTC. It codes for CASSPSGYGYTF.

The V gene is TRBV28, the J gene TRBJ1-5; D might be TRBD1 (5 bases). Germline V gives CDR1 MDHEN, CDR2 SYDVKM. V gave up 5 bases and J gave up 6 bases, with 20 bases separating them. The CDR3 is made up of 16 amino acids. DNA for the CDR3: TGTGCCAGCAGTCATAAGGGGAATCCGGGGTCTCAGCCCCAGCATTTT. This codes for CASSHKGNPGSQPQHF.

In DNA form, the CDR3 reads TGCGCCAGCAGTTTTAGCGGGGGGGGAGATACGCAGTATTTT. Its translation: CASSFSGGGDTQYF. This sequence joins TRBV10-1 and TRBJ2-3; 11 bases map to TRBD2. V lost 5 bases and J lost 5; bases outside the gene matches: 3. The CDR3 has 14 amino acids. Per germline, CDR1 WNHNN and CDR2 SYGVQD (reference sequence).

The V gene is TRBV5-6, the J gene TRBJ1-2; 8 bases align to TRBD1. CDR3 size: 14 residues. Germline lookup yields CDR1 SGHDT and CDR2 YYEEEE. The junction had 4 bases not matched to a gene; V was cut back by 4 bases and J by 2 bases. CDR3 protein: CASSPTGGNYGYTF. The CDR3 nucleotides are TGTGCCAGCAGCCCTACAGGGGGAAACTATGGCTACACCTTC.

The V and J genes are TRBV6-1 and TRBJ2-5, with a tentative D call TRBD1 (6 bases). V lost 6 bases to trimming and J lost 0 bases, with 14 bases between them. CDR1 is MNHNS, CDR2 SASEGT, per germline. This CDR3 is 15 amino acids long. CDR3: CASSLTNRDQETQYF. The CDR3 coding sequence is TGTGCCAGCAGCCTAACCAACAGGGACCAAGAGACCCAGTACTTC.

This chain joins TRBV2 and TRBJ2-7; TRBD2 aligns across 9 bases. The CDR3 length is 14 residues. The J segment lost 5 bases and the V segment lost 5 bases, leaving 7 bases of the junction unmatched. The V gene's germline CDR1 is SNHLY and CDR2 FYNNEI. The chain's CDR3 is CASSPGTSRNEQYF. As DNA, the CDR3 is TGTGCCAGCAGTCCCGGGACTAGCAGGAACGAGCAGTACTTC.